This T cell receptor beta chain was recovered during a study of early T cells in non-severe SARS-CoV-2 infection. This clonotype was seen ten or more times. Unique molecular identifiers (one per individual cDNA molecule) were attached. Each CDR3 protein gets one entry after TCRdb re-called the 5' RACE reads with MiXCR. Among tens of thousands of distinct CDR3 sequences, approximately 5.9% were seen once, and the ten largest hold less than 3.5%. The clonotype was recovered from an adult who was a healthcare worker with PCR-confirmed SARS-CoV-2 infection or an uninfected control (not recorded which). Sequencing used whole blood, obtained at baseline.

CDR3 in DNA: TGCACCGCCGGCGGAGCGGGAGAAGAGACCCAGTACTTC. Protein: CTAGGAGEETQYF. The rearrangement links TRBV20-1 to TRBJ2-5; 8 nucleotides match TRBD2. CDR3 size: 13 residues. CDR1 DFQATT and CDR2 SNEGSKA come from the germline V gene (reference sequence).